The 22 T cell receptor beta chains below come from one sample, sequenced in a study of blood T cell repertoires in COVID-19. Sequenced by immunoSEQ multiplex PCR; TCRdb stores in-frame clones only, minus some. The table lists about 240,000 clones, about 85% of them singletons, with about 6.3% in the top ten. The sequenced material came from peripheral blood. These receptors were taken from a woman aged 60-70 years with active or convalescent COVID-19.

The V and J genes are TRBV2 and TRBJ2-3, with 8 bases lining up with TRBD1. The V segment lost 4 bases and the J segment 1 base; nucleotides outside the gene matches: 13. This CDR3 spans 18 amino acids. CDR1 SNHLY and CDR2 FYNNEI come from the germline V gene. This CDR3 is CASSGPGRQGAGTDTQYF. The CDR3, as DNA: TGTGCCAGCAGTGGCCCGGGCAGGCAGGGGGCGGGCACAGATACGCAGTATTTT.

The chain is built from TRBV7-9 and TRBJ2-3; 10 nucleotides agree with TRBD2. This CDR3 region has 17 residues. Germline V gene data show CDR1 as SEHNR and CDR2 as FQNEAQ (reference sequence). Trimming took 4 bases from V and 2 from J; bases not matched to a gene: 9. This chain's CDR3 is CASSSWPTSGDTDTQYF. DNA of the CDR3: TGTGCCAGCAGCTCCTGGCCCACTAGCGGGGACACAGATACGCAGTATTTT. Supplemented by reference TRBV7-9 and TRBJ2-3, the full variable domain reads DTGVSQNPRHKITKRGQNVTFRCDPISEHNRLYWYRQTLGQGPEFLTYFQNEAQLEKSRLLSDRFSAERPKGSFSTLEIQRTEQGDSAMYLCASSSWPTSGDTDTQYFGPGTRLTVL.

This sequence joins TRBV13 and TRBJ1-1, with D possibly being TRBD1 (5 bases). Trimming took 0 bases from V and 0 from J, leaving 14 bases between them. The CDR3 is 17 amino acids. Looked up from germline, CDR1 is PRHDT and CDR2 is FYEKMQ (reference sequence). CDR3: CASSLGSREAVNTEAFF. DNA for the CDR3: TGTGCCAGCAGCTTAGGGTCCAGGGAAGCCGTGAACACTGAAGCTTTCTTT.

This chain connects TRBV19 to TRBJ1-5, with TRBD1 identical over 9 bases. V shed 6 bases, J shed 1 base, and the junction held 7 bases outside the gene matches. The germline CDR1 and CDR2 sequences are LNHDA and SQIVND (reference sequence). The CDR3 runs 16 residues. DNA of the CDR3: TGTGCCAGTAGGTGGACAGGGGAAAAAAGCAATCAGCCCCAGCATTTT. Translation gives CASRWTGEKSNQPQHF.

The chain joins TRBV11-3 to TRBJ2-5; the D gene is possibly TRBD1 (5 bases). The germline V and J ends were trimmed by 5 bases and 4 bases, with 14 bases remaining between them. CDR3 size: 14 residues. Germline lookup yields CDR1 SGHNT and CDR2 YENEEA. This CDR3 is CASSNRGQPETQYF. CDR3 DNA sequence: TGTGCCAGCAGCAATAGGGGTCAGCCAGAGACCCAGTACTTC.

The chain couples TRBV11-3 to TRBJ2-7; TRBD2 agrees at 8 bases. The CDR3 has 14 residues. Germline V gene lookup returns CDR1 SGHNT and CDR2 YENEEA. Germline trimming cut 5 bases from V and 1 base from J; bases unmatched to any gene: 4. CDR3 protein: CASSPTSASYEQYF. The CDR3 DNA is TGTGCCAGCAGCCCGACTAGCGCATCCTACGAGCAGTACTTC.

In its sample, this clone was seen once. The chain is built from TRBV7-9 and TRBJ2-1, with TRBD2 identical over 8 bases. CDR3 size: 18 residues. Germline trimming cut 1 base from V and 8 bases from J; bases unmatched to any gene: 16. CDR1 is SEHNR and CDR2 is FQNEAQ in the germline V gene (reference sequence). CDR3 DNA: TGTGCCAGCAGCTTAGAGGTGGGTTGGCGGGAGGCCCTAGATGAGCAGTTCTTC. Translation: CASSLEVGWREALDEQFF.

The J gene is TRBJ2-5, the V gene TRBV2; 11 bases align to TRBD2. Looked up from germline, CDR1 is SNHLY and CDR2 is FYNNEI. V dropped 5 bases and J dropped 9; count of bases not matched to a gene: 17. The CDR3 is made up of 17 amino acids. The CDR3 spells CASSPPWLTSGIEAQYF. The CDR3, as DNA: TGTGCCAGCAGTCCACCCTGGCTGACTAGCGGGATCGAGGCCCAGTACTTC.

The chain has TRBV29-1 and TRBJ1-2; TRBD1 might be the D (6 bases). Germline CDR1 is SQVTM and CDR2 is ANQGSEA. This CDR3 is built from 14 residues. With 0 bases removed from V and 11 bases from J, the gap between germline ends came to 19 bases. The CDR3 protein is CSVEDAGGRGSYTF. The DNA of the CDR3 is TGCAGCGTTGAAGACGCGGGGGGCCGGGGATCATACACCTTC.

This chain joins TRBV11-3 and TRBJ2-1; 8 bases agree with TRBD2. The CDR3 is 20 residues long. V dropped 0 bases and J dropped 8; count of bases not matched to a gene: 21. Germline-derived CDR1 and CDR2 are SGHNT and YENEEA. CDR3 in DNA: TGTGCCAGCAGCTTAGAGGGCCCAGGGTCACTAGCGGCCAGAAGCGATGAGCAGTTCTTC. Amino acids: CASSLEGPGSLAARSDEQFF.

The genes are TRBV2 and TRBJ2-2; tentatively, D is TRBD2 (6 bases). CDR1 SNHLY and CDR2 FYNNEI come from the germline V gene. This CDR3 is 14 amino acids long. V was pared by 7 bases and J by 1 base, with 10 bases between. Here the CDR3 DNA reads TGTGCCAGCATGCTAGCGCAGAACACCGGGGAGCTGTTTTTT. As protein: CASMLAQNTGELFF.

The rearrangement links TRBV7-3 to TRBJ2-1; a weak D match, TRBD1 (5 bases). V was trimmed by 1 base and J by 6 bases, leaving 7 bases between them. The CDR3 is 13 residues long. Germline assignment: CDR1 SGHTA and CDR2 FQGTGA. Here the CDR3 DNA reads TGTGCCAGCAGCTTAATAAGGGGCAATGAGCAGTTCTTC. It yields the protein CASSLIRGNEQFF.

The chain couples TRBV2 to TRBJ2-7, with a weak D call TRBD1 (5 bases). The length of the CDR3 is 12 residues. Between the trimmed V and J ends, which lost 6 bases and 2 bases, there was a span of 8 bases. In germline, CDR1 is SNHLY, CDR2 FYNNEI. The CDR3 is CASRQDTYEQYF. CDR3 bases: TGTGCCAGCAGACAGGACACCTACGAGCAGTACTTC.

The chain is built from TRBV7-8 and TRBJ2-2, with a possible D match to TRBD1 (5 bases). Germline CDR1 reads SGHVS; CDR2 reads FQNEAQ. The CDR3 consists of 14 residues. The V end lost 1 base, the J end lost 5 bases, and 8 bases lay between the germline ends. CDR3 bases: TGTGCCAGCAGCTTAGGGGGCTGGACCGGGGAGCTGTTTTTT. The encoded protein is CASSLGGWTGELFF.

The V and J genes are TRBV6-1 and TRBJ2-1; D not resolved. Trimming removed 1 base at V and 5 bases at J, with 9 bases between. The CDR3 spans 14 residues. Germline loops: CDR1 MNHNS, CDR2 SASEGT. DNA of the CDR3: TGTGCCAGCAGTGAAGGCCTAACGGACAATGAGCAGTTCTTC. Its protein product is CASSEGLTDNEQFF.

The chain recombines TRBV4-1 with TRBJ2-1, with TRBD2 matching 7 bases. J lost 3 bases, V lost 1 base, and 6 bases had no gene match. Looked up from germline, CDR1 is MGHRA and CDR2 is YSYEKL. There are 16 residues in the CDR3. CDR3 nucleotide sequence: TGCGCCAGCAGCCAAGCGGCGGGAGAAATCTACAATGAGCAGTTCTTC. This encodes CASSQAAGEIYNEQFF.

The V gene is TRBV14, the J gene TRBJ1-2; no clear D. The V and J ends lost 2 bases and 4 bases respectively, with 11 bases between them. Germline V gene data show CDR1 as SGHDN and CDR2 as FVKESK. The CDR3 is made up of 14 amino acids. CDR3 nucleotides: TGTGCCAGCAGCCAAATGAGGGATACCTATGGCTACACCTTC. It is translated as CASSQMRDTYGYTF.

The rearrangement links TRBV10-2 to TRBJ1-1; TRBD1 matches 9 bases. V was clipped by 7 bases and J by 1 base; unmatched bases: 4. The CDR3 consists of 14 residues. The germline gives CDR1 WSHSY, CDR2 SAAADI. CDR3 DNA sequence: TGCGCCAGCAAACGACAGGGGGGGAACACTGAAGCTTTCTTT. Translated, it gives CASKRQGGNTEAFF.

The chain is built from TRBV5-5 and TRBJ2-5; 11 bases map to TRBD1. The CDR3 contains 16 residues. Germline-derived CDR1 and CDR2 are SGHKS and YYEKEE (reference sequence). V dropped 5 bases and J dropped 0; count of bases not matched to a gene: 6. The CDR3 here is CASSWGTGGYQETQYF. The CDR3 region has the DNA TGTGCCAGCAGTTGGGGGACAGGGGGATACCAAGAGACCCAGTACTTC.

The chain links TRBV5-3 to TRBJ1-5; 8 bases agree with TRBD1. TRBV5-3 is given ORF status, its function remaining uncertain. This CDR3 region has 17 residues. J was trimmed by 0 bases and V by 4 bases; bases with no gene match: 9. CDR3 in DNA: TGTGCCAGAAGCCGGGACAGGCGATTTGATAGCAATCAGCCCCAGCATTTT. Residues: CARSRDRRFDSNQPQHF.

This clone occurred once. Other DNA sequences in the sample encode the same CDR3. V and J are TRBV2 and TRBJ1-1; TRBD1 is a possible D gene (6 bases). The CDR3 has 13 residues. Trimming removed 5 bases from V and 1 base from J, with 8 bases in between. Germline V lookup: CDR1 SNHLY, CDR2 FYNNEI. Here the CDR3 reads CASSRGGNTEAFF. The CDR3 coding sequence is TGTGCCAGCAGTAGGGGGGGGAACACTGAAGCTTTCTTT.

This chain uses TRBV18 with TRBJ1-3; D not certain. Germline lookup yields CDR1 KGHSH and CDR2 LQKENI. CDR3 size: 20 residues. Deletions cut 3 bases from V and 6 bases from J, with 30 bases between. CDR3 residues: CASSPVNTRLGGAGANTIYF. As DNA, the CDR3 is TGTGCCAGCTCACCCGTAAACACCCGATTAGGCGGCGCGGGAGCAAACACCATATATTTT.